These 28 T cell receptor beta chains were all obtained from the same sample, sequenced in a study of blood T cell repertoires in COVID-19. Assay used: immunoSEQ multiplex PCR; TCRdb lists only in-frame clones, some missing. Of around 54,000 clones in the sample, 89% were seen once. The sequenced sample was peripheral blood. These receptors were taken from a human donor in a cohort sampled during active COVID-19.

The chain is built from TRBV25-1 and TRBJ2-1; possibly TRBD1 for D (5 bases). CDR1 and CDR2 (germline): MGHDK, SYGVNS. The V gene lost 6 bases and the J gene lost 2 bases, with 11 bases spanning the gap. The CDR3 consists of 14 residues. DNA of the CDR3: TGTGCCAGCAGCCAGGGTTATGCCTACAATGAGCAGTTCTTC. Translation: CASSQGYAYNEQFF.

The chain has TRBV7-6 and TRBJ2-5; TRBD2 matches at 9 bases. V dropped 5 bases and J dropped 2; count of bases not matched to a gene: 6. This CDR3 contains 15 residues. Per germline, CDR1 SGHVS and CDR2 FNYEAQ. In DNA form, the CDR3 reads TGTGCCAGCAGCCCGAATAGCGGGGGACAAGAGACCCAGTACTTC. This codes for CASSPNSGGQETQYF.

The rearrangement links TRBV7-3 to TRBJ2-7, with TRBD2 matching 8 bases. The CDR3 runs to 14 residues. Trimming removed 0 bases from V and 3 bases from J; junction bases left unmatched: 1. From germline, CDR1 is SGHTA and CDR2 FQGTGA. The CDR3 sequence: CASSLTSGDYEQYF. The CDR3, as DNA: TGTGCCAGCAGCTTAACTAGCGGGGACTACGAGCAGTACTTC.

This chain links TRBV9 with TRBJ2-3; the D gene is possibly TRBD2 (5 bases). This CDR3 has 14 amino acids. Germline assignment: CDR1 SGDLS and CDR2 YYNGEE. V was cut by 3 bases and J by 0 bases, with 8 bases left in between. The CDR3 nucleotides read TGTGCCAGCAGCGGACTACCTAGCACAGATACGCAGTATTTT. It translates to CASSGLPSTDTQYF. The whole variable domain, remainder taken from reference TRBV9 and TRBJ2-3, is DSGVTQTPKHLITATGQRVTLRCSPRSGDLSVYWYQQSLDQGLQFLIQYYNGEERAKGNILERFSAQQFPDLHSELNLSSLELGDSALYFCASSGLPSTDTQYFGPGTRLTVL.

The CDR3 DNA reads as TGTGCCAGCAGCTTTTTTATCTCAGGGGATGGCTACACCTTC. Its translation: CASSFFISGDGYTF. The rearrangement links TRBV5-5 to TRBJ1-2; a weak D match, TRBD1 (6 bases). The CDR3 length is 14 residues. V lost 2 bases and J lost 6, with 14 bases in between. Germline V CDR1 and CDR2: SGHKS, YYEKEE (reference sequence).

The CDR3 nucleotides read TGTGCCAGCAGTTACACGAGCGGGGGCAGCTACGAGCAGTACTTC. Protein: CASSYTSGGSYEQYF. This rearrangement joins TRBV6-5 to TRBJ2-7, with 8 bases lining up with TRBD2. Per germline, CDR1 MNHEY and CDR2 SVGAGI. The V and J ends lost 2 bases and 3 bases, in that order; junction bases with no gene match: 6. This CDR3 has 15 residues.

This clone was seen only once. The chain uses TRBV9 and TRBJ2-3; TRBD1 matches at 11 bases. The trim removed 2 bases at V and 3 bases at J, leaving 5 bases unmatched. Germline loops: CDR1 SGDLS, CDR2 YYNGEE. The CDR3 runs to 16 residues. CDR3 sequence reads: CASSVFGTGGTDTQYF. In nucleotides, the CDR3 is TGTGCCAGCAGCGTGTTCGGGACAGGGGGAACAGATACGCAGTATTTT.

This clone came up once. The V gene is TRBV4-1, the J gene TRBJ1-4, with 9 bases identical to TRBD1. The CDR3 extends over 16 amino acids. From germline, CDR1 is MGHRA and CDR2 YSYEKL. After removal of 2 bases from V and 10 bases from J, the junction contained 11 bases not matched to a gene. CDR3 residues: CASSQPTRDRDAKLFF. In nucleotides, the CDR3 is TGCGCCAGCAGCCAACCTACCCGGGACAGGGACGCAAAACTGTTTTTT.

The chain recombines TRBV6-2 or TRBV6-3 with TRBJ1-2; D uncertain. CDR1 is MNHEY and CDR2 is SVGEGT in the germline V gene. Trimming removed 0 bases at V and 4 bases at J, with 12 bases between. The CDR3 contains 15 residues. CDR3: CASSYSKSTIYGYTF. CDR3 sequence (DNA): TGTGCCAGCAGTTACTCGAAATCGACAATCTATGGCTACACCTTC.

The chain is built from TRBV5-1 and TRBJ1-2; 8 nucleotides line up with TRBD1. The trim removed 1 base at V and 8 bases at J, leaving 13 bases unmatched. CDR3 length equals 16 residues. Germline CDR1 SGHRS, CDR2 YFSETQ. In DNA form, the CDR3 reads TGCGCCAGCAGCTTGTCGACAGGGGCTCAAGTGAGGGGCTACACCTTC. It translates to CASSLSTGAQVRGYTF.

The chain uses TRBV5-6 and TRBJ2-1, with D perhaps TRBD1 (5 bases). Looked up from germline, CDR1 is SGHDT and CDR2 is YYEEEE. Trimming took off 4 bases at V and 9 bases at J, with 14 bases between the two ends. The CDR3 consists of 13 residues. CDR3 in DNA: TGTGCCAGCAGCATGAGCAGGGTCGGTGAGCAGTTCTTC. Residues: CASSMSRVGEQFF. Full variable domain (remainder filled in from reference TRBV5-6 and TRBJ2-1): DAGVTQSPTHLIKTRGQQVTLRCSPKSGHDTVSWYQQALGQGPQFIFQYYEEEERQRGNFPDRFSGHQFPNYSSELNVNALLLGDSALYLCASSMSRVGEQFFGPGTRLTVL.

V and J are TRBV5-8 and TRBJ1-5, with a tentative D call TRBD1 (5 bases). Trimming cost V 1 base and J 5 bases, with 10 bases left between them. CDR1 and CDR2 (germline): SGHTS, YDEGEE. The CDR3 contains 14 residues. CDR3 amino acids: CASSLRVGDQPQHF. The CDR3 DNA reads as TGTGCCAGCAGCTTGCGGGTAGGGGATCAGCCCCAGCATTTT.

This chain connects TRBV5-1 to TRBJ2-7, with D perhaps matching TRBD2 (6 bases). This CDR3 is 15 amino acids long. Germline lookup yields CDR1 SGHRS and CDR2 YFSETQ. Trimming pared 0 bases from V and 2 bases from J, leaving 12 bases between. The CDR3, as DNA: TGCGCCAGCAGCTTGGTGGGACTTACAGCCTACGAGCAGTACTTC. Translation: CASSLVGLTAYEQYF. The variable domain in full, with the rest retrieved from reference TRBV5-1 and TRBJ2-7, is KAGVTQTPRYLIKTRGQQVTLSCSPISGHRSVSWYQQTPGQGLQFLFEYFSETQRNKGNFPGRFSGRQFSNSRSEMNVSTLELGDSALYLCASSLVGLTAYEQYFGPGTRLTVT.

CDR3 sequence (DNA): TGCGCCAGCAGCCAGAAGAACCTAGCGGGGGGCCCCTTAAGCTCCTACGAGCAGTACTTC. As protein: CASSQKNLAGGPLSSYEQYF. This chain connects TRBV4-1 to TRBJ2-7; 11 bases agree with TRBD2. Germline loops: CDR1 MGHRA, CDR2 YSYEKL. The CDR3 has 20 amino acids. With 3 bases clipped from V and 0 bases from J, the junction kept 16 bases outside the gene matches.

The chain uses TRBV7-3 and TRBJ1-1, with 9 bases fitting TRBD1. Germline CDR1 SGHTA, CDR2 FQGTGA. The CDR3 has 14 residues. V was clipped by 5 bases and J by 1 base; unmatched bases: 2. The CDR3 loop is CASSPDRGNTEAFF. DNA for the CDR3: TGTGCCAGCAGCCCGGACAGGGGGAACACTGAAGCTTTCTTT.

This chain links TRBV4-2 with TRBJ1-6; D unresolved. Deletions cut 0 bases from V and 12 bases from J, with 24 bases between. The germline gives CDR1 LGHNA, CDR2 YNFKEQ. The CDR3 runs 18 residues. Written as DNA, the CDR3 is TGTGCCAGCAGCCAAGATCCCACGTCGGGGTATGATCCCCGACCCCTCCACTTT. Encoded protein: CASSQDPTSGYDPRPLHF.

The rearrangement links TRBV5-1 to TRBJ1-2; TRBD1 agrees at 10 bases. The V gene's germline CDR1 is SGHRS and CDR2 YFSETQ. With 4 bases clipped from V and 4 bases from J, the junction kept 4 bases outside the gene matches. CDR3 length: 14 amino acids. CDR3 sequence reads: CASSGGQGFYGYTF. The DNA for the CDR3 is TGCGCCAGCAGCGGGGGACAGGGGTTCTATGGCTACACCTTC.

The chain employs TRBV7-2 and TRBJ1-2; D ambiguous. CDR1 is SGHTA and CDR2 is FQGNSA in the germline V gene. The CDR3 contains 13 residues. Trimming removed 3 bases from V and 2 bases from J, with 7 bases in between. CDR3 nucleotide sequence: TGTGCCAGCAGCTTTGACAAGAACTATGGCTACACCTTC. The encoded protein is CASSFDKNYGYTF. Full variable domain (rest looked up from reference TRBV7-2 and TRBJ1-2): GAGVSQSPSNKVTEKGKDVELRCDPISGHTALYWYRQSLGQGLEFLIYFQGNSAPDKSGLPSDRFSAERTGGSVSTLTIQRTQQEDSAVYLCASSFDKNYGYTFGSGTRLTVV.

This chain links TRBV18 with TRBJ1-4; 7 bases align to TRBD1. Germline CDR1 reads KGHSH; CDR2 reads LQKENI. CDR3 length equals 17 residues. After removal of 3 bases from V and 3 bases from J, the junction contained 10 bases not matched to a gene. CDR3 nucleotide sequence: TGTGCCAGCTCACCTCTACAATCCGGGACAGCTAATGAAAAACTGTTTTTT. It is translated as CASSPLQSGTANEKLFF. Variable domain in full (rest from reference TRBV18 and TRBJ1-4): NAGVMQNPRHLVRRRGQEARLRCSPMKGHSHVYWYRQLPEEGLKFMVYLQKENIIDESGMPKERFSAEFPKEGPSILRIQQVVRGDSAAYFCASSPLQSGTANEKLFFGSGTQLSVL.

The chain has TRBV20-1 and TRBJ1-2; a weak D match, TRBD1 (5 bases). The CDR3 length is 16 residues. CDR1 and CDR2 (germline): DFQATT, SNEGSKA (reference sequence). The germline V and J ends were trimmed by 6 bases and 6 bases, with 26 bases remaining between them. The CDR3 spells CSASRGRGRWTNGYTF. DNA of the CDR3: TGCAGTGCCAGTAGGGGCCGCGGCAGGTGGACAAATGGCTACACCTTC.

The genes are TRBV5-1 and TRBJ2-5, with 8 bases identical to TRBD2. Germline values: CDR1 SGHRS, CDR2 YFSETQ. This CDR3 has 16 amino acids. Trimming at V came to 0 bases and at J to 5 bases, leaving 9 bases not matched to a gene. The CDR3 nucleotides read TGCGCCAGCAGCTTGGGGACTAGCAGCCTAATGGAGACCCAGTACTTC. This encodes CASSLGTSSLMETQYF.

The chain combines TRBV7-6 with TRBJ2-3; perhaps TRBD2 as D (5 bases). Germline loops: CDR1 SGHVS, CDR2 FNYEAQ. The V gene lost 3 bases and the J gene lost 1 base, with 11 bases spanning the gap. The CDR3 spans 15 residues. CDR3 residues: CASSFGGSRTDTQYF. In DNA form, the CDR3 reads TGTGCCAGCAGCTTCGGCGGGTCACGCACAGATACGCAGTATTTT.

The chain is built from TRBV11-2 and TRBJ1-2; D might be TRBD1 (6 bases). Trimming took off 5 bases at V and 5 bases at J, with 15 bases between the two ends. The CDR3 covers 14 residues. The germline gives CDR1 SGHAT, CDR2 FQNNGV. The CDR3 region has the DNA TGTGCCAGCAGCCCTGACAGGTTTGCTTATGGCTACACCTTC. Amino acids: CASSPDRFAYGYTF. The whole variable domain, remainder taken from reference TRBV11-2 and TRBJ1-2, is EAGVAQSPRYKIIEKRQSVAFWCNPISGHATLYWYQQILGQGPKLLIQFQNNGVVDDSQLPKDRFSAERLKGVDSTLKIQPAKLEDSAVYLCASSPDRFAYGYTFGSGTRLTVV.

J is TRBJ1-4 and V is TRBV29-1; tentative D call: TRBD1 (6 bases). V lost 7 bases and J 3 bases, leaving 12 bases between the germline ends. Per the germline V gene, CDR1 is SQVTM and CDR2 is ANQGSEA. The CDR3 spans 13 residues. The CDR3 protein is CSAKQGPNEKLFF. The CDR3 coding sequence is TGCAGCGCGAAACAGGGCCCTAATGAAAAACTGTTTTTT.

This chain uses TRBV6-6 with TRBJ2-7; the D gene is possibly TRBD1 (6 bases). Germline loops: CDR1 MNHNY, CDR2 SVGAGI (reference sequence). V was trimmed by 2 bases and J by 3 bases, leaving 11 bases between them. This CDR3 has 14 amino acids. The CDR3 loop is CASSYGTQIYEQYF. The CDR3 DNA is TGTGCCAGCAGTTACGGGACACAAATCTACGAGCAGTACTTC.

The chain uses TRBV25-1 and TRBJ1-1; D is ambiguous. V was trimmed by 6 bases and J by 5 bases, leaving 16 bases between them. This CDR3 spans 14 amino acids. Germline CDR1 is MGHDK and CDR2 is SYGVNS. This CDR3 is CASRSGRVPTEAFF. The DNA for the CDR3 is TGTGCCAGCAGATCCGGTCGAGTCCCGACTGAAGCTTTCTTT.

The chain has TRBV7-2 and TRBJ2-7; 8 bases fit TRBD2. CDR1 SGHTA and CDR2 FQGNSA come from the germline V gene. Trimming took 5 bases from V and 2 from J; bases not matched to a gene: 11. This CDR3 is built from 16 residues. CDR3 nucleotide sequence: TGTGCCAGCAGCCCAGATAGCGGGACTCGAACCTACGAGCAGTACTTC. Its translation: CASSPDSGTRTYEQYF.

V gene TRBV5-4 combines with J gene TRBJ1-2; D is perhaps TRBD1 (6 bases). Per the germline V gene, CDR1 is SGHNT and CDR2 is YYREEE (reference sequence). This CDR3 region has 12 residues. Trimming removed 3 bases from V and 4 bases from J, with 7 bases in between. The CDR3 protein is CASSSDSYGYTF. DNA for the CDR3: TGTGCCAGCAGCTCGGACAGCTATGGCTACACCTTC.